The present T cell receptor beta chain was sequenced within a study of blood T cells in healthy people across ages. This CDR3 has 15 amino acids. V was trimmed by 4 bases and J by 3 bases, leaving 15 bases between them. CDR1 is MNHEY, CDR2 SVGAGI, per germline. Study outcomes and limitations: Roughly linear age-related decline in beta diversity appeared, significant by age around 38. Donors of long life had a larger count of naive CD4+ cells and greater diversity than aged donors.

Of note for this clonotype: Its cognate antigen is unknown.

PCR was performed a second time for roughly 7 to 12 cycles using a sample-barcoded 5' primer and a J-beta primer mix. A 12-random-nucleotide template-switch adaptor tagged each cDNA molecule. TCRdb fed the 5' RACE reads into MiXCR, producing one record per CDR3 protein. The table has about 570,000 distinct CDR3 sequences, 27% seen once. This clonotype originated in a woman in her 70s in good health. Material for sequencing was blood. This sequence joins TRBV6-5 and TRBJ1-1, with D maybe TRBD1 (5 bases). DNA of the CDR3: TGTGCCAGCAGTTTTACGAGGGTGGGGGACACTGAAGCTTTCTTT. Amino acid sequence: CASSFTRVGDTEAFF.